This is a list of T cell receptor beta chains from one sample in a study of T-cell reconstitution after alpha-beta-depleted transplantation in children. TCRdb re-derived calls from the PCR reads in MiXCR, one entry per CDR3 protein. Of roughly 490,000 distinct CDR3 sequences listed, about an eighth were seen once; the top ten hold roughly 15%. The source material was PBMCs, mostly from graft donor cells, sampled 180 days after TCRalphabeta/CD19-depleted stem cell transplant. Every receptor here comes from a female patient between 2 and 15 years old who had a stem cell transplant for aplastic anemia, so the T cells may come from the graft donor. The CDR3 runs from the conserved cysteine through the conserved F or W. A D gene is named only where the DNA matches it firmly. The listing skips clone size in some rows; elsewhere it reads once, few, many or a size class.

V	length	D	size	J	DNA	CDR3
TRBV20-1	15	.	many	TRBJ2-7	TGCAGTGCTAGAGATCTTTCCCAGCGGGTTTACGAGCAGTACTTC	CSARDLSQRVYEQYF
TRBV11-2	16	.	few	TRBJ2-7	TGTGCCAGCAGCTCCCTCGGGACCAGTAGGTACTACGAGCAGTACTTC	CASSSLGTSRYYEQYF
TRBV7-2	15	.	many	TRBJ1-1	TGTGCCAGCAGCTTAGTAGGGCATCTGAACACTGAAGCTTTCTTT	CASSLVGHLNTEAFF
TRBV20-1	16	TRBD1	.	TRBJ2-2	TGCAGTGCGATACGGTTAGGGGGCAAAGAGCCCGGGGAGCTGTTTTTT	CSAIRLGGKEPGELFF
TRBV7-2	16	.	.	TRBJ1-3	TGTGCCAGCAGCCCCCCGGGACTCAGCTCTGGAAACACCATATATTTT	CASSPPGLSSGNTIYF
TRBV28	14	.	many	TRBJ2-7	TGTGCCAGCAGTTTCCTTTTGGCCCTAACGGAGCAGTACTTC	CASSFLLALTEQYF
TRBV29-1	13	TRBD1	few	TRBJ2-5	TGCAGCGTATCGGGACAGTACCAAGAGACCCAGTACTTC	CSVSGQYQETQYF
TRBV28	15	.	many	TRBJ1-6	TGTGCCAGCGTTCGAGATTGGGGGAAAAATTCACCCCTCCACTTT	CASVRDWGKNSPLHF
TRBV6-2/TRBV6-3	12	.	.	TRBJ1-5	TGTGCCAGCAGTCAGACAGCTCAGCCCCAGCATTTT	CASSQTAQPQHF
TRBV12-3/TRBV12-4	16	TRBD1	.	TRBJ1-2	TGTGCCAGCAGTCTTCCCGACAGGGAAGCAGCTGGTGGCTACACCTTC	CASSLPDREAAGGYTF
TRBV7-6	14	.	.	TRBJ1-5	TGTGCCAGCGAAACGTCGGGTTACAATCAGCCCCAGCATTTT	CASETSGYNQPQHF
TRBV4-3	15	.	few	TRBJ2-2	TGCGCCAGCAGCCAAATTAGGGTAAACACCGGGGAGCTGTTTTTT	CASSQIRVNTGELFF
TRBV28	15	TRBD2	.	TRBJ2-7	TGTGCCAGCAGGGAGGCGGGAGGAATAACCTACGAGCAGTACTTC	CASREAGGITYEQYF
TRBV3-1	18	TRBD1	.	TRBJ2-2	TGTGCCAGCAGCCAAGATCGGGAAGACAGGGCGGACACCGGGGAGCTGTTTTTT	CASSQDREDRADTGELFF
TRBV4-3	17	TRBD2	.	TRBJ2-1	TGCGCCAGCAGCCTCGGGACTAGCGGAGCTACCTACAATGAGCAGTTCTTC	CASSLGTSGATYNEQFF
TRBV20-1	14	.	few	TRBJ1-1	TGCAGTGCTACACCCACCTCTCGGGCAGGGAAGGCTTTCTTT	CSATPTSRAGKAFF
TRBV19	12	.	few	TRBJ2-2	TGTGCCAGTAGCCCCCAAGGAGGGGAGCTGTTTTTT	CASSPQGGELFF
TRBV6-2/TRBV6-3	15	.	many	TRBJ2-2	TGTGCCAGCAAACAGGACGGGAGGAACACCGGGGAGCTGTTTTTT	CASKQDGRNTGELFF
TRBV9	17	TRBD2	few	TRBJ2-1	TGTGCCAGCAGCGAGACCCTACTAGCGGTTAACTACAATGAGCAGTTCTTC	CASSETLLAVNYNEQFF
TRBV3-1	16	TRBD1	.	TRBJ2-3	TGTGCCAGCAGCCGCGGGACAGGCTTAAGCACAGATACGCAGTATTTT	CASSRGTGLSTDTQYF
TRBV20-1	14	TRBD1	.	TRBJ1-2	TGCAGTGCTAGAAGGACAGGGGGCAACTATGGCTACACCTTC	CSARRTGGNYGYTF
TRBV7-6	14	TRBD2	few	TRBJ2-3	TGTGCCAGCAGCCCGACTAGCAGCACAGATACGCAGTATTTT	CASSPTSSTDTQYF
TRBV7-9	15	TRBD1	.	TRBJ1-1	TGTGCCAGCAGCCCCCGGACAGGGCCTACTTTTAAAGCTTTCTTT	CASSPRTGPTFKAFF
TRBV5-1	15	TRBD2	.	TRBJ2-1	TGCGCCAGCAGCTTTGGCGGGAGGGTTAGGGATGAGCAGTTCTTC	CASSFGGRVRDEQFF
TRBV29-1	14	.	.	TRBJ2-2	TGCAGCGTTGTGGGCCTCTCGAACACCGGGGAGCTGTTTTTT	CSVVGLSNTGELFF
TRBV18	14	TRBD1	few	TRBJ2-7	TGTGCCAGCAGTCCGGGACAGGGATTCGGAGAGCAGTACTTC	CASSPGQGFGEQYF
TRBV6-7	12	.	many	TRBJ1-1	TGTGCCAGGGGGGGACATCTCACTGAAGCTTTCTTT	CARGGHLTEAFF
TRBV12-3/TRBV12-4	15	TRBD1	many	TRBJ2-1	TGTGCCAGCACCCCGGGACAGGGCTCCTACAATGAGCAGTTCTTC	CASTPGQGSYNEQFF
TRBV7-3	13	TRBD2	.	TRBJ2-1	TGTGCCAGCAGCGTAGGGACTAATAATGAGCAGTTCTTC	CASSVGTNNEQFF
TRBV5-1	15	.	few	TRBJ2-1	TGCGCCAGCAGCTTGGCAGAGGGTTCCTACAATGAGCAGTTCTTC	CASSLAEGSYNEQFF
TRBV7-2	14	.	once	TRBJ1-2	TGTGCCAGCAGCTTAGGAGAGAGGGCCCATGGCTACACCTTC	CASSLGERAHGYTF
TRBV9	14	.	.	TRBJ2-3	TGTGCCAGCAGCGTAAGCGGTTGGCCAGATACGCAGTATTTT	CASSVSGWPDTQYF
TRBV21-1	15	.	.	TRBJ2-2	TGTGCCAGCAAAGGACATTCCGCGAACACCGGGGAGCTGTTTTTT	CASKGHSANTGELFF
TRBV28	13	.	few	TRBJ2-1	TGTGCCAGCAGTTTGTCGGGGCCGAATGAGCAGTTCTTC	CASSLSGPNEQFF
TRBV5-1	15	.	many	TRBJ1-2	TGCGCCAGCAGCTTGGGTCCTAAAACGGATATGGACTACACCTTC	CASSLGPKTDMDYTF
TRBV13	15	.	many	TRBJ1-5	TGTGCCAGCAGCTTCAATGGAGGTGGCAATCAGCCCCAGCATTTT	CASSFNGGGNQPQHF
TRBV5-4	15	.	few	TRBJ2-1	TGTGCCAGCAGCTTGGGGGTAGCATTCTACAATGAGCAGTTCTTC	CASSLGVAFYNEQFF
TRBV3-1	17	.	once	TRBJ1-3	TGTGCCAGCAGCCAAAAGACAGTCTCCATCTCTGGAAACACCATATATTTT	CASSQKTVSISGNTIYF
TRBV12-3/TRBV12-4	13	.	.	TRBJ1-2	TGTGCCAGCAGACCAGGAGTATCGAGTGGCTACACCTTC	CASRPGVSSGYTF
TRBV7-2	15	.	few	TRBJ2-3	TGTGCCAGCACCCCGGCGGGGGCCAGCGCAGATACGCAGTATTTT	CASTPAGASADTQYF
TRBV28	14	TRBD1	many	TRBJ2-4	TGTGCCAGCACCAAGACAGGGGTCAAAAACATTCAGTACTTC	CASTKTGVKNIQYF
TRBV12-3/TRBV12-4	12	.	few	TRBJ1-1	TGTGCCAGCATCAATTCTGGGAGTGAAGCTTTCTTT	CASINSGSEAFF
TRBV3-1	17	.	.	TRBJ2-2	TGTGCCAGCAGCCCCCAGGGTGCTAGCCTGAACACCGGGGAGCTGTTTTTT	CASSPQGASLNTGELFF
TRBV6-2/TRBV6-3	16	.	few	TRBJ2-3	TGTGCCAGCAGGCCCGTTAGGGGCGGAGACGCAGATACGCAGTATTTT	CASRPVRGGDADTQYF
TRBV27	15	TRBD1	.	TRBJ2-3	TGTGCCAGCAGTTCTTATGGACAGGGGCCAGATACGCAGTATTTT	CASSSYGQGPDTQYF
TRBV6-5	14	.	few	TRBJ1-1	TGTGCCAGCAGTTACTCGGGGTCGAACACTGAAGCTTTCTTT	CASSYSGSNTEAFF
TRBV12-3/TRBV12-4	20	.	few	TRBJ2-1	TGTGCCAGCAGTCCAAACAGGGGGCTTCAGCGGGAGGGGTCCTACAATGAGCAGTTCTTC	CASSPNRGLQREGSYNEQFF
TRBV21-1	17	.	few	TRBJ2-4	TGTGCCAGCAGCAAACCCGAGAGCCCTAGAGCCAAAAACATTCAGTACTTC	CASSKPESPRAKNIQYF
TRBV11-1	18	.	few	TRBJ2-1	TGTGCCAGCAGCTTATCGGACACGACTTCTGGAAGTTTCGATGAGCAGTTCTTC	CASSLSDTTSGSFDEQFF
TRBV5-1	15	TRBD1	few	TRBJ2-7	TGCGCCAGCAGCGTAGTCGGGACAGCGCCTTACGAGCAGTACTTC	CASSVVGTAPYEQYF
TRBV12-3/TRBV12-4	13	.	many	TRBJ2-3	TGTGCCAGCAGTTTCGGGGGAGCAGATACGCAGTATTTT	CASSFGGADTQYF